A single sample is the source of the 10 T cell receptor beta chains below, sequenced in a study of radiotherapy plus CTLA-4 blockade in lung cancer. Measured with immunoSEQ multiplex PCR; TCRdb has only the in-frame clones, and not every one. The sample shows around 24,000 clones, approximately 70% of them seen only once. The sequencing here drew on peripheral blood, taken from a patient treated with radiotherapy plus ipilimumab. The receptors were sampled from a human donor with non-small cell lung cancer who had stable disease on radiotherapy plus ipilimumab.

J is TRBJ2-1 and V is TRBV4-1; D not certain. Deletions cut 3 bases from V and 13 bases from J, with 10 bases between. CDR3 length equals 11 residues. The germline V gene has CDR1 MGHRA and CDR2 YSYEKL. The CDR3 loop reads CASSQHSTQFF. The DNA for the CDR3 is TGCGCCAGCAGCCAGCACTCCACCCAGTTCTTC.

The gene calls are TRBV5-4 and TRBJ2-1; 10 bases agree with TRBD2. The CDR3 consists of 15 residues. Germline lookup yields CDR1 SGHNT and CDR2 YYREEE (reference sequence). The V and J ends lost 4 bases and 8 bases, in that order; junction bases with no gene match: 9. This chain's CDR3 is CASSLSSGSGHEQFF. CDR3 DNA sequence: TGTGCCAGCAGCCTGTCTAGCGGGAGTGGGCATGAGCAGTTCTTC.

This clone was seen only a few times. The chain combines TRBV6-6 with TRBJ2-2; TRBD1 or TRBD2 may be the D gene (6 bases each). Per germline, CDR1 MNHNY and CDR2 SVGAGI (reference sequence). V lost 7 bases to trimming and J lost 2 bases, with 11 bases between them. The CDR3 loop spans 14 amino acids. CDR3 coding DNA: TGTGCCAGCACGGGGGCATATAACACCGGGGAGCTGTTTTTT. Encoded protein: CASTGAYNTGELFF.

The rearrangement uses TRBV29-1 and TRBJ2-2, with TRBD2 identical over 9 bases. The CDR3 runs to 14 residues. V trimming: 6 bases; J trimming: 3 bases; junction bases outside the gene matches: 5. Germline values: CDR1 SQVTM, CDR2 ANQGSEA. The CDR3 loop is CSVSGRTHTGELFF. CDR3 coding DNA: TGCAGCGTCAGCGGGAGGACCCACACCGGGGAGCTGTTTTTT.

This chain joins TRBV5-1 and TRBJ2-3, with 7 bases lining up with TRBD2. This CDR3 has 14 residues. V shed 5 bases and J 5 bases; nucleotides not matched to a gene: 8. CDR1 is SGHRS and CDR2 is YFSETQ in the germline V gene. The CDR3 sequence: CASSLREQGDTQYF. CDR3 sequence (DNA): TGCGCCAGCAGTCTGCGGGAGCAGGGAGATACGCAGTATTTT.

This rearrangement joins TRBV19 to TRBJ1-2, with 10 bases fitting TRBD1. V was pared by 6 bases and J by 4 bases, with 11 bases of the junction left unmatched. Germline V gives CDR1 LNHDA, CDR2 SQIVND (reference sequence). This CDR3 spans 16 amino acids. CDR3 sequence: CASSWARDRGFYGYTF. The CDR3 DNA follows: TGTGCCAGTAGCTGGGCCCGGGACAGGGGCTTCTATGGCTACACCTTC.

The chain links TRBV5-4 to TRBJ2-1; D remains ambiguous. Germline CDR1 reads SGHNT; CDR2 reads YYREEE (reference sequence). The CDR3 contains 13 residues. Trimming stripped 0 bases from V and 7 bases from J, with 8 bases between. The CDR3 region has the DNA TGTGCCAGCAGCTTGGTTGGGCTTAATGAGCAGTTCTTC. This codes for CASSLVGLNEQFF.

The genes are TRBV5-4 and TRBJ1-1; D might be TRBD1 (5 bases). This CDR3 comprises 14 residues. V gave up 4 bases and J gave up 1 base, with 11 bases separating them. Germline CDR1 is SGHNT and CDR2 is YYREEE (reference sequence). CDR3 coding DNA: TGTGCCAGCAGCAAGGGACTTCAGAACACTGAAGCTTTCTTT. Its protein is CASSKGLQNTEAFF.

The chain couples TRBV2 to TRBJ2-2; no firm D call. Trimming cost V 6 bases and J 4 bases, with 12 bases left between them. Germline assignment: CDR1 SNHLY and CDR2 FYNNEI. The CDR3 is made up of 14 amino acids. The CDR3 bases are TGTGCCAGCAGGCATAGGGCGGTCACCGGGGAGCTGTTTTTT. Encoded protein: CASRHRAVTGELFF.

V usage is TRBV2 and J usage is TRBJ1-1, with 9 bases matching TRBD1. V lost 6 bases, J lost 0 bases, and 5 bases stayed unmatched. The CDR3 totals 15 residues. CDR1 is SNHLY and CDR2 is FYNNEI in the germline V gene. CDR3 bases: TGTGCCAGCAGCGGACAGGGGTCGATGAACACTGAAGCTTTCTTT. As protein: CASSGQGSMNTEAFF.